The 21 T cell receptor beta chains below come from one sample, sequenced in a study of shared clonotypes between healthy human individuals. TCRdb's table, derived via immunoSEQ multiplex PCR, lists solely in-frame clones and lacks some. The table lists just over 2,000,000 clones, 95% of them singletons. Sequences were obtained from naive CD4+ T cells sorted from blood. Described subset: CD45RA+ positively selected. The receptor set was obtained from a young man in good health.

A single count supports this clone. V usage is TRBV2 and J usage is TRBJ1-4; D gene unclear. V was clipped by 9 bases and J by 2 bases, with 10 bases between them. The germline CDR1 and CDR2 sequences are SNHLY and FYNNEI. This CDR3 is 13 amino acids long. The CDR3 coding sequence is TGTGCCAGAAGGGTGGCTACTAATGAAAAACTGTTTTTT. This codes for CARRVATNEKLFF. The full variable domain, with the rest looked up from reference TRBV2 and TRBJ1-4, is EPEVTQTPSHQVTQMGQEVILRCVPISNHLYFYWYRQILGQKVEFLVSFYNNEISEKSEIFDDQFSVERPDGSNFTLKIRSTKLEDSAMYFCARRVATNEKLFFGSGTQLSVL.

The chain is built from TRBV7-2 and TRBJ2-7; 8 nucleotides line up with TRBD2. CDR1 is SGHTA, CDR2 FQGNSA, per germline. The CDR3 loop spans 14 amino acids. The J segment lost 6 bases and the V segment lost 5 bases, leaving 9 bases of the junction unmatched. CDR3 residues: CASSRGGLPLEQYF. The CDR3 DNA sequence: TGTGCCAGCAGCCGGGGGGGTCTCCCTCTCGAGCAGTACTTC.

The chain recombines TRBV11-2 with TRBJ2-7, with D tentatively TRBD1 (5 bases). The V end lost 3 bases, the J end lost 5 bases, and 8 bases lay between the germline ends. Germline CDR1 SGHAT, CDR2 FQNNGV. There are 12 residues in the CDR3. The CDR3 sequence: CASSFRVHEQYF. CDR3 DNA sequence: TGTGCCAGCAGCTTCAGGGTTCACGAGCAGTACTTC.

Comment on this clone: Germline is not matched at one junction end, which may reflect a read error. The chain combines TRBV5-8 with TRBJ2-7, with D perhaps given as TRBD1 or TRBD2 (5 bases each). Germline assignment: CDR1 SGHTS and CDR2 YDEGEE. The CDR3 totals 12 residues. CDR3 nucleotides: TGTGCCAGCAGCTTGGTCACCGGGGCCAAACCCTTC. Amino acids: CASSLVTGAKPF.

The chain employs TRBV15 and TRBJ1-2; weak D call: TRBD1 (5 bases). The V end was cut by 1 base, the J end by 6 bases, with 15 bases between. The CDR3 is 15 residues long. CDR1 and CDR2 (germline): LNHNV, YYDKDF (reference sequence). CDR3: CATSRGRVEEDGYTF. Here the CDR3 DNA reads TGTGCCACCAGCAGAGGCAGGGTTGAAGAAGATGGCTACACCTTC.

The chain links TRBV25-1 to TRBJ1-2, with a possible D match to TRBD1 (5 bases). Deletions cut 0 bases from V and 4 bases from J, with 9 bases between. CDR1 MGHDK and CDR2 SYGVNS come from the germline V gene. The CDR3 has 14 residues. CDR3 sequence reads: CASSEYTGAYGYTF. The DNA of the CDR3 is TGTGCCAGCAGTGAATACACAGGAGCCTATGGCTACACCTTC.

The CDR3 nucleotides read TGTGCCAGCAGTTTTACCCCCCCGGGCACAGATACGCAGTATTTT. It specifies CASSFTPPGTDTQYF. The chain recombines TRBV28 with TRBJ2-3; no clear D. This CDR3 comprises 15 residues. CDR1 is MDHEN and CDR2 is SYDVKM in the germline V gene. V dropped 3 bases and J dropped 1 base, with 11 bases sitting between them.

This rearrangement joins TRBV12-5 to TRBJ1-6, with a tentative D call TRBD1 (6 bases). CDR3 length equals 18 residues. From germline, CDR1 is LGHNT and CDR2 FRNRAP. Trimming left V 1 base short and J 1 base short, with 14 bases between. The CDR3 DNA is TGTGCTAGTGGTTTGGCATACAGGGTAGCATCCTATAATTCACCCCTCCACTTT. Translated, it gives CASGLAYRVASYNSPLHF.

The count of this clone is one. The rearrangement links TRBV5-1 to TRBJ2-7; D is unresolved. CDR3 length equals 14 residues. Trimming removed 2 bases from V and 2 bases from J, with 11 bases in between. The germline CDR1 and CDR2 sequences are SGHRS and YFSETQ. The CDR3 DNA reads TGCGCCAGCAGCTTCGATCTTCAAACCTACGAGCAGTACTTC. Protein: CASSFDLQTYEQYF.

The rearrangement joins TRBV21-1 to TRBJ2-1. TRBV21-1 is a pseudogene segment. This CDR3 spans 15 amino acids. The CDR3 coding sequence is TGTGCCAGCAGCAAGGCCGTCCCAGGACGGGCTGAGCAGTTCTTC. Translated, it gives CASSKAVPGRAEQFF.

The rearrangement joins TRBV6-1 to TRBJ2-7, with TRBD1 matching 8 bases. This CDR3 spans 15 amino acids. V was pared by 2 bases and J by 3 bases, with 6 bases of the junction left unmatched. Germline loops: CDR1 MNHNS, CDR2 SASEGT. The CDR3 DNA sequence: TGTGCCAGCAGTGAACATCCAGGGGGCTACTACGAGCAGTACTTC. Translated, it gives CASSEHPGGYYEQYF.

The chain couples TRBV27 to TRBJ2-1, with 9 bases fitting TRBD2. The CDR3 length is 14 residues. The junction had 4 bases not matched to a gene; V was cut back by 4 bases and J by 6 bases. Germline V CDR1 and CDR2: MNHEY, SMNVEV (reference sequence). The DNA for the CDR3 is TGTGCCAGCAGTTCGCTAGCGGGGTCCAATGAGCAGTTCTTC. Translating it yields CASSSLAGSNEQFF.

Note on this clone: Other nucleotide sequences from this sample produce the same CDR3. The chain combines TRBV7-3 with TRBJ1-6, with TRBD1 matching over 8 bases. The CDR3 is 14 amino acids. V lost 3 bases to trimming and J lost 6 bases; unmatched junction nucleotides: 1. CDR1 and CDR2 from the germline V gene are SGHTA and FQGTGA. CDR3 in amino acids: CASSLGQVNSPLHF. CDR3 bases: TGTGCCAGCAGCTTGGGACAGGTTAATTCACCCCTCCACTTT.

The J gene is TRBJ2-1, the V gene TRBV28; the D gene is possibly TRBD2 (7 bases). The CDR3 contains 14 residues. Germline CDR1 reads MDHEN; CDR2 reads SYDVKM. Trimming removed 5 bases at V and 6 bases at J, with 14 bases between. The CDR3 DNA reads TGTGCCAGCAGTGGGGGCGGGAGCCGCAATGAGCAGTTCTTC. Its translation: CASSGGGSRNEQFF.

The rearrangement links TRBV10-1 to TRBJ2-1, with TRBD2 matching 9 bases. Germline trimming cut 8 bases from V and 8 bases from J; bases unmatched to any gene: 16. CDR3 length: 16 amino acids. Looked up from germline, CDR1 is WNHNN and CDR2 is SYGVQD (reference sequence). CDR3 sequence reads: CASHGTSPPEGHEQFF. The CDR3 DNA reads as TGCGCCAGCCATGGGACTAGCCCCCCTGAAGGGCATGAGCAGTTCTTC.

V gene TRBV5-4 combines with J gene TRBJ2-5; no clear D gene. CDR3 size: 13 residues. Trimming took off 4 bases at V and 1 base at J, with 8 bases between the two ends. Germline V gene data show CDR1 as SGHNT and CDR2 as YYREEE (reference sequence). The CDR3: CASSPSPQETQYF. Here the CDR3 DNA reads TGTGCCAGCAGCCCGAGCCCCCAAGAGACCCAGTACTTC.

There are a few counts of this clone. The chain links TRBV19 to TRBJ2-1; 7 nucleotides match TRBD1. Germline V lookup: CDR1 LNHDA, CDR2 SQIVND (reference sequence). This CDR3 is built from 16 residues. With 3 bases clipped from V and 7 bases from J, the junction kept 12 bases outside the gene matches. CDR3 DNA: TGTGCCAGTAGTATCGGACAGGCAAAACATGGTAATGAGCAGTTCTTC. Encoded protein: CASSIGQAKHGNEQFF.

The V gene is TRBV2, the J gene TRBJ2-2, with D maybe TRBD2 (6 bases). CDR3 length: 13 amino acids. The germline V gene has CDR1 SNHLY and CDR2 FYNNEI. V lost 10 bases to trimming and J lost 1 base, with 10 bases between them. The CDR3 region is CATRRENTGELFF. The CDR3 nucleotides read TGTGCCACCCGGCGGGAGAACACCGGGGAGCTGTTTTTT.

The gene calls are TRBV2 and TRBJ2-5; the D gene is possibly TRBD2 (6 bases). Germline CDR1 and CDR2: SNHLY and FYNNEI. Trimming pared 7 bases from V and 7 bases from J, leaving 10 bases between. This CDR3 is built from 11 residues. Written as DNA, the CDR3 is TGTGCCAGCAACCAGGAGGGGACCCAGTACTTC. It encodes CASNQEGTQYF. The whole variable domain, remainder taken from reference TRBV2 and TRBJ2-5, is EPEVTQTPSHQVTQMGQEVILRCVPISNHLYFYWYRQILGQKVEFLVSFYNNEISEKSEIFDDQFSVERPDGSNFTLKIRSTKLEDSAMYFCASNQEGTQYFGPGTRLLVL.

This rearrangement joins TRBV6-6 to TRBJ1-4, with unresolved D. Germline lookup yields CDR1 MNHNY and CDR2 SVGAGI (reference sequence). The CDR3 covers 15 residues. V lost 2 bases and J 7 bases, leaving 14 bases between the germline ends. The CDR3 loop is CASSYPSIGVEKLFF. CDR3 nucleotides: TGTGCCAGCAGTTACCCGAGCATCGGAGTTGAAAAACTGTTTTTT.

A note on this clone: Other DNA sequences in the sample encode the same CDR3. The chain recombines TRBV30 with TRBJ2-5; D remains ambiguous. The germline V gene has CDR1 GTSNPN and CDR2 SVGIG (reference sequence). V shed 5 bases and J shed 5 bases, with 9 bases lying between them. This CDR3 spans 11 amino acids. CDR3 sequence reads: CAWGSAETQYF. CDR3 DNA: TGTGCCTGGGGCAGCGCGGAGACCCAGTACTTC.